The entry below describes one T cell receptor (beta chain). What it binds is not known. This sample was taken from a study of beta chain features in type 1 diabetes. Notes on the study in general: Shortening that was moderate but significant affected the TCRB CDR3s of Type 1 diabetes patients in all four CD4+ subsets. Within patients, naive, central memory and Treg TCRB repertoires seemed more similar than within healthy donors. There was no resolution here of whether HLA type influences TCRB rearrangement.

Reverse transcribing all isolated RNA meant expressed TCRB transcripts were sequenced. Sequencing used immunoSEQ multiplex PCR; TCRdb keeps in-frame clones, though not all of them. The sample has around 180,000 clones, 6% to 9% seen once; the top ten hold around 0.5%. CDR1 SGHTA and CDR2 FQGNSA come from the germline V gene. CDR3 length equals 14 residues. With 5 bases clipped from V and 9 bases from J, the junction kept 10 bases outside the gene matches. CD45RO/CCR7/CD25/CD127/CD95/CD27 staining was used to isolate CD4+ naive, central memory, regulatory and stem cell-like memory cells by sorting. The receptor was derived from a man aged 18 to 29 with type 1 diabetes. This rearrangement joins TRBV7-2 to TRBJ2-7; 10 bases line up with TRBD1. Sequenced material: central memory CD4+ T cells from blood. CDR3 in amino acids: CASSARQGAGGQYF. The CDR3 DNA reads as TGTGCCAGCAGCGCCCGACAGGGGGCGGGTGGGCAGTACTTC.